This entry features one TCR beta chain sequence. Its antigen is still unknown. This entry belongs to a study of vaccination and CD4 T cells after COVID-19. For the study at large: Either the Pfizer-BioNTech BNT162b2 or Moderna mRNA-1273 vaccine was given as two doses.

Regarding treatment: approximately 10-day PBMC culture with coronavirus spike peptide pools or control peptides (ViraFEST assay). Samples of CD4+ T cells were obtained from the unexposed donor before the COVID-19 pandemic (2011-2018). Culture of a few million PBMCs per well took place with about 9.1 IU/ml IL-2 and around 10 ug/ml peptide pools. On days 3 and 7, half the medium was swapped for fresh IL-2-containing medium. The Oncomine TCR Beta short-read assay was what sequenced the DNA obtained from cultured CD4+ T cells. TCRdb analysed the PCR reads with MiXCR anew, one entry per CDR3 protein. The sample lists roughly 9,000 distinct CDR3 sequences, under 60% seen once, with 17% in the top ten. Study results and caveats: Spike mono-reactivity applied to 304 of 307 vaccine-specific clones detected in convalescent patients.

The clonotype comes from a human donor in good health. Source material: CD4+ T cells from blood, cultured in vitro.

CDR3 DNA sequence: TGTGCCAGCAGTGTAGGCTACGGAGATACGCAGTATTTT. Translated, it gives CASSVGYGDTQYF. The rearrangement links TRBV7-6 to TRBJ2-3, with D unclear. The CDR3 length is 13 residues. Trimming took off 6 bases at V and 5 bases at J, with 12 bases between the two ends. From germline, CDR1 is SGHVS and CDR2 FNYEAQ. The full variable domain, with the rest looked up from reference TRBV7-6 and TRBJ2-3, is GAGVSQSPRYKVTKRGQDVALRCDPISGHVSLYWYRQALGQGPEFLTYFNYEAQQDKSGLPNDRFSAERPEGSISTLTIQRTEQRDSAMYRCASSVGYGDTQYFGPGTRLTVL.